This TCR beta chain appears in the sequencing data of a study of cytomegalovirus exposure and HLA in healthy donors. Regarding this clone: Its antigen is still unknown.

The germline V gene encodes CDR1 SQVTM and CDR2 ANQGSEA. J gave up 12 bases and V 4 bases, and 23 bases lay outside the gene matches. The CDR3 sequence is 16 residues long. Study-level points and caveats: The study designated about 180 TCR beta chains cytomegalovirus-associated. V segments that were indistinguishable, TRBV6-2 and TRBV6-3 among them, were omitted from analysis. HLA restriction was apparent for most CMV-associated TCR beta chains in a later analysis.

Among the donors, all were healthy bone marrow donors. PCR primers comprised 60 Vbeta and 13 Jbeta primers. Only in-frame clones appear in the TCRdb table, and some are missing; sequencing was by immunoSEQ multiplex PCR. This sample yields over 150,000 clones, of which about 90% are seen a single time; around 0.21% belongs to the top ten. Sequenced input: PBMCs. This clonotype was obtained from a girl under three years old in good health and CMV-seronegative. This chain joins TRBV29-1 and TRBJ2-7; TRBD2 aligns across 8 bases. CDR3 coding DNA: TGCAGCGTTGCGTGCCGGGGGGGTTGCGAAGGGGTCGACCCGTACTTC. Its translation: CSVACRGGCEGVDPYF.